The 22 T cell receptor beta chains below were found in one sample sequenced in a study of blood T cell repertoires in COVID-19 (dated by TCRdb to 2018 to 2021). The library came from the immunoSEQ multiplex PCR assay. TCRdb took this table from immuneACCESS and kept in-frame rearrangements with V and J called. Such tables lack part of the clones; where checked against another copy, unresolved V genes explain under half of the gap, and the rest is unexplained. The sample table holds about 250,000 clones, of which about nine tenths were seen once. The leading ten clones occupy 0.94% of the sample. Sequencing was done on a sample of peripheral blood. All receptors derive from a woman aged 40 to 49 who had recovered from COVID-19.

CDR3 bases: TGTGCCAGCAGTGAGAGGCCGACCGGGTATAATGAAAAACTGTTTTTT. Translating gives CASSERPTGYNEKLFF. The chain carries TRBV6-1 and TRBJ1-4, with unresolved D. Germline V gene lookup returns CDR1 MNHNS and CDR2 SASEGT. The CDR3 covers 16 residues. The V end lost 3 bases, the J end lost 4 bases, and 15 bases lay between the germline ends.

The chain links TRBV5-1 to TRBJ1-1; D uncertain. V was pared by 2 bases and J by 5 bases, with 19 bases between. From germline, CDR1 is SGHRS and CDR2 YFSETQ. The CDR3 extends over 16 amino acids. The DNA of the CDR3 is TGCGCCAGCAGCTTAGGACTTGAGGGTTGGGGTACTGAAGCTTTCTTT. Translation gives CASSLGLEGWGTEAFF.

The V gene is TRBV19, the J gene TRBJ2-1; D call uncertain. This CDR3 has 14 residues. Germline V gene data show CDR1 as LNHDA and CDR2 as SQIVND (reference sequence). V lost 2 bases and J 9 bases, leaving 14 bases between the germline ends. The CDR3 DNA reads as TGTGCCAGTAGTATAACACTGCAAGGCGGTGAGCAGTTCTTC. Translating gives CASSITLQGGEQFF. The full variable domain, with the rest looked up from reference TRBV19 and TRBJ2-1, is DGGITQSPKYLFRKEGQNVTLSCEQNLNHDAMYWYRQDPGQGLRLIYYSQIVNDFQKGDIAEGYSVSREKKESFPLTVTSAQKNPTAFYLCASSITLQGGEQFFGPGTRLTVL.

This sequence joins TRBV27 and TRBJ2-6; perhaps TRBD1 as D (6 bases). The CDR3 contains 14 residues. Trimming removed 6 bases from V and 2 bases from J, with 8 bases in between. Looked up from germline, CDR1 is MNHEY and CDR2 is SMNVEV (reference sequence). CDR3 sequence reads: CASRQGPGANVLTF. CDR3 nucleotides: TGTGCCAGCAGGCAGGGGCCTGGGGCCAACGTCCTGACTTTC.

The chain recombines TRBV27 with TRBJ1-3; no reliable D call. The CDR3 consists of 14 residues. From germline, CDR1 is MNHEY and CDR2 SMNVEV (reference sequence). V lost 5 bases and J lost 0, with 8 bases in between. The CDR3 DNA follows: TGTGCCAGCAGTCCTAACGACTCTGGAAACACCATATATTTT. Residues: CASSPNDSGNTIYF.

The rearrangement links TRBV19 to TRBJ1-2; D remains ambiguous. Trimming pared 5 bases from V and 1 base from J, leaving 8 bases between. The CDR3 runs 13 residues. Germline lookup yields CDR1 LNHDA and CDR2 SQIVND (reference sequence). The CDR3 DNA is TGTGCCAGTAGTTGGGCGGGTAACTATGGCTACACCTTC. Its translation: CASSWAGNYGYTF.

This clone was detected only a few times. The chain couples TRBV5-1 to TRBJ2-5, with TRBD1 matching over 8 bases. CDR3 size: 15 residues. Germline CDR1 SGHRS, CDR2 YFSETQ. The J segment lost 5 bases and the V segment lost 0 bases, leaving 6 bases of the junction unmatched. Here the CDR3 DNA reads TGCGCCAGCAGCTTGGGGGACCGACAGGGGGAGACCCAGTACTTC. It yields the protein CASSLGDRQGETQYF.

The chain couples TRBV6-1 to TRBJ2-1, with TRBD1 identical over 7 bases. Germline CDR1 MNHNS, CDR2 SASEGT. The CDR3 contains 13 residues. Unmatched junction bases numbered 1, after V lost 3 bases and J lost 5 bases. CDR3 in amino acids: CASSEGTDNEQFF. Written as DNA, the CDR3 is TGTGCCAGCAGTGAGGGGACAGACAATGAGCAGTTCTTC.

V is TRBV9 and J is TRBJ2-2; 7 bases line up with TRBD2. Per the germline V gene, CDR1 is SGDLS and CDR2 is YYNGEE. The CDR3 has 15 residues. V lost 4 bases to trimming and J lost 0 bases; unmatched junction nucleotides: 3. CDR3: CASSRGTTNTGELFF. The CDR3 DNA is TGTGCCAGCAGCCGGGGGACTACGAACACCGGGGAGCTGTTTTTT. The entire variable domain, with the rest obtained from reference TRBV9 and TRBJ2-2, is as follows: DSGVTQTPKHLITATGQRVTLRCSPRSGDLSVYWYQQSLDQGLQFLIQYYNGEERAKGNILERFSAQQFPDLHSELNLSSLELGDSALYFCASSRGTTNTGELFFGEGSRLTVL.

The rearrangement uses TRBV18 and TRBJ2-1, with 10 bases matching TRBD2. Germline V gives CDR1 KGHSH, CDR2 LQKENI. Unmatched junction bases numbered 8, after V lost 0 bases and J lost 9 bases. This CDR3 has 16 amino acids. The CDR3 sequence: CASSPPGLAGVLEQFF. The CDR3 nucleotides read TGTGCCAGCTCACCACCAGGTCTAGCGGGAGTTCTTGAGCAGTTCTTC.

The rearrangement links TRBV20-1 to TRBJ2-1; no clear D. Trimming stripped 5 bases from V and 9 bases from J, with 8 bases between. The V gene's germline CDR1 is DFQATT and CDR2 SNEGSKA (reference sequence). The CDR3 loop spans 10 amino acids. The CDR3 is CSAGPLEQFF. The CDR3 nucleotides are TGCAGTGCTGGGCCCCTTGAGCAGTTCTTC.

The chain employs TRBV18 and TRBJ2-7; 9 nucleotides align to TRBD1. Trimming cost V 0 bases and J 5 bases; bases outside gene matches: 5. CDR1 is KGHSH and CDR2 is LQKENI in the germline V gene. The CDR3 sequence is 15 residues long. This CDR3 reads CASSPPGQGFDEQYF. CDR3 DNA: TGTGCCAGCTCACCACCGGGACAGGGTTTCGACGAGCAGTACTTC.

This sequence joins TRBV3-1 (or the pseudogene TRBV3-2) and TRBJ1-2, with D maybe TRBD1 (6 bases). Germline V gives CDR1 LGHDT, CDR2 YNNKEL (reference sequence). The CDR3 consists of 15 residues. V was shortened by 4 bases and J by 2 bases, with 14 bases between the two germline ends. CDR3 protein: CASSPTGNWNYGYTF. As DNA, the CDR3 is TGTGCCAGCAGCCCCACAGGGAATTGGAACTATGGCTACACCTTC.

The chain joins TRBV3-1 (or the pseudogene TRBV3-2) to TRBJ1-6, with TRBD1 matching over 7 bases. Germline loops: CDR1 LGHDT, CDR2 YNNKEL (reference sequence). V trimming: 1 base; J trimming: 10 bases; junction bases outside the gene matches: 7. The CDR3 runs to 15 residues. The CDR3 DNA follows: TGTGCCAGCAGCCAAGGCGACAGGGCGCAATCACCCCTCCACTTT. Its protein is CASSQGDRAQSPLHF.

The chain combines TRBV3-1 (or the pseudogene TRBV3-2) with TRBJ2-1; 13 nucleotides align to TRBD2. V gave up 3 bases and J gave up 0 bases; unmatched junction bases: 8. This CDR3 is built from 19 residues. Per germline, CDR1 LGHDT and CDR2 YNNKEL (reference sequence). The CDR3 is CASSQGLAGSLTSYNEQFF. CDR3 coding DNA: TGTGCCAGCAGCCAGGGACTAGCGGGGTCCCTGACCTCCTACAATGAGCAGTTCTTC.

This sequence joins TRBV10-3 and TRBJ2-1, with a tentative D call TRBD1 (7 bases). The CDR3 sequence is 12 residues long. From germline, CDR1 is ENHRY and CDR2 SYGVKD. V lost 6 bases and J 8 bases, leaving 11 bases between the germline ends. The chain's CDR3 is CAISTGDYEQFF. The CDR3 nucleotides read TGTGCCATCAGCACAGGGGACTATGAGCAGTTCTTC.

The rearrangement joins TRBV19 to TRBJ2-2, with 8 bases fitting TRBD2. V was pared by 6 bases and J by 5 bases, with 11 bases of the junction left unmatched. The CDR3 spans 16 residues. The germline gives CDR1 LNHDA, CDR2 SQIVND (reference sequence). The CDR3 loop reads CASRPLTGGDTGELFF. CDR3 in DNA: TGTGCCAGTAGACCCTTGACGGGAGGGGATACCGGGGAGCTGTTTTTT.

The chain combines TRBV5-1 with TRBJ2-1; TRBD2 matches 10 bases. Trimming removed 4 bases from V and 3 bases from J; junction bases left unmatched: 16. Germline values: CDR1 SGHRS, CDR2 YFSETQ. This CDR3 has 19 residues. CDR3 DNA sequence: TGCGCCAGCAGCGGACTGATCGCGGCTAGCGGGAGTTACTACAATGAGCAGTTCTTC. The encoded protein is CASSGLIAASGSYYNEQFF.

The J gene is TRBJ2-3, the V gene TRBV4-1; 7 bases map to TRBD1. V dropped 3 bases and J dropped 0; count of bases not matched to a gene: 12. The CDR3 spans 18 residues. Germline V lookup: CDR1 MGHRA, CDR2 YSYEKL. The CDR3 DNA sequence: TGCGCCAGCAGCCACCCCTCCCAGGGGGAATTGAGCACAGATACGCAGTATTTT. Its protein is CASSHPSQGELSTDTQYF.

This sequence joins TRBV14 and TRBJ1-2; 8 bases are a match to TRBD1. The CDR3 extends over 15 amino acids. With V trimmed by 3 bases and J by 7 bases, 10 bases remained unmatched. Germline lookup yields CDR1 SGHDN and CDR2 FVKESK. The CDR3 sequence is CASSQIIGQGSGYTF. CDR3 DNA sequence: TGTGCCAGCAGCCAGATCATTGGACAGGGTAGTGGCTACACCTTC.

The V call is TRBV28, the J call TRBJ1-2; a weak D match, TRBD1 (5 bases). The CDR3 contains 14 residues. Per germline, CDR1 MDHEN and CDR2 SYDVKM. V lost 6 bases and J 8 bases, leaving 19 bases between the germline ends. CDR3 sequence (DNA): TGTGCCAGCAGCAAGGGGCGGGGGATTATCGGCTACACCTTC. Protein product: CASSKGRGIIGYTF.

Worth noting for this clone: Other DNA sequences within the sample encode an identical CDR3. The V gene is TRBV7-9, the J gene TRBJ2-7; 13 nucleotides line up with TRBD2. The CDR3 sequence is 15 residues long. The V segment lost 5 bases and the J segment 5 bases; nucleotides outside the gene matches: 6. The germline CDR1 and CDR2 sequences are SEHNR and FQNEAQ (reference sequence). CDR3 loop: CASSPRTSGSHEQYF. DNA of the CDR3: TGTGCCAGCAGCCCCAGGACTAGCGGGAGCCACGAGCAGTACTTC.